The clone carrying this T cell receptor beta chain was recorded once. Its antigen is undetermined. Germline and junction disagree at one end, which may indicate a read error. The record originates from a study of CD8 T cells in ankylosing spondylitis. Points from the study as a whole: CD8+ cells made up the disease-linked clones, which were relatively rare in peripheral blood.

TCRdb re-derived calls from the 5' RACE reads in MiXCR, one entry per CDR3 protein. The table has approximately 220,000 distinct CDR3 sequences, 25% to 30% seen once; the top ten hold 5% to 8%. Germline values: CDR1 MNHEY, CDR2 SVGAGI. CDR3 length: 14 residues. The sequence derives from a male donor with ankylosing spondylitis or in good health (not recorded which). The rearrangement links TRBV6-5 to TRBJ2-3, with 7 bases matching TRBD1. The sequenced sample was blood, either unsorted or a sorted T cell fraction (not recorded which). The chain's CDR3 is CASSYDRERDTHYF. The DNA for the CDR3 is TGTGCCAGCAGTTACGACAGGGAGAGAGATACGCATTATTTT.